A single sample is the source of the 12 T cell receptor beta chains below, sequenced in a study of memory CD4+ T cells and cytomegalovirus serostatus (dated by TCRdb to the late 2010s). Single viable CD3+CD4+CD8-CD45RO+ cells were sorted as memory CD4+ T cells on a FACSAria II. The library was obtained by the immunoSEQ multiplex PCR assay. TCRdb mirrors the immuneACCESS table, restricted to in-frame sequences. Some clones are absent from its copies; in checked studies, under half trace to an unresolved V gene, and the reason for the others is unknown. This sample lists fewer than 50,000 clones; roughly three quarters were detected once. Together, the top ten hold around 1.1% of the sample. Sequencing input: memory CD4+ T cells from blood. The receptors were gathered from an adult in good health and CMV-seronegative.

The CDR3 DNA reads as TGCGCCAGCAGCCAAGATCTACCCGCCGGCCTAGCGGGAGGTCCGGGAGAGACCCAGTACTTC. Translating gives CASSQDLPAGLAGGPGETQYF. The chain combines TRBV4-1 with TRBJ2-5, with 11 nucleotides matching TRBD2. CDR3 length equals 21 residues. CDR1 is MGHRA, CDR2 YSYEKL, per germline. Trimming removed 0 bases from V and 4 bases from J; junction bases left unmatched: 19.

The chain joins TRBV10-3 to TRBJ1-4; no clear D gene. Between the trimmed V and J ends, which lost 0 bases and 0 bases, there was a span of 8 bases. This CDR3 contains 16 residues. Germline CDR1 ENHRY, CDR2 SYGVKD. The CDR3 DNA sequence: TGTGCCATCAGTGAGTCGAGGCTGGCAACTAATGAAAAACTGTTTTTT. It encodes CAISESRLATNEKLFF.

The chain combines TRBV6-1 with TRBJ2-5, with TRBD2 matching 12 bases. Germline CDR1 reads MNHNS; CDR2 reads SASEGT. This CDR3 spans 15 amino acids. Unmatched junction bases numbered 6, after V lost 6 bases and J lost 4 bases. The CDR3 reads CASRRLAGERETQYF. In DNA form, the CDR3 reads TGTGCCAGCAGGCGACTAGCGGGAGAGCGAGAGACCCAGTACTTC.

This clone was observed a single time. CDR3 loop: CASSFRPEYEQYF. DNA for the CDR3: TGTGCCAGCAGTTTTAGGCCGGAGTACGAGCAGTACTTC. The rearrangement joins TRBV27 to TRBJ2-7, with unresolved D. V lost 3 bases and J lost 4, with 10 bases in between. Looked up from germline, CDR1 is MNHEY and CDR2 is SMNVEV (reference sequence). There are 13 residues in the CDR3.

V is TRBV4-1 and J is TRBJ1-1; TRBD1 matches at 7 bases. The junction had 6 bases not matched to a gene; V was cut back by 4 bases and J by 1 base. This CDR3 has 15 residues. The V gene's germline CDR1 is MGHRA and CDR2 YSYEKL. The CDR3 is CASSRYRTGNTEAFF. The CDR3 DNA reads TGCGCCAGCAGCCGTTACCGGACAGGGAACACTGAAGCTTTCTTT.

J is TRBJ1-1 and V is TRBV21-1; the table's D call, TRBD1, has no DNA check behind it. TRBV21-1 is reported as a pseudogene. The CDR3 runs to 17 residues. The CDR3 nucleotides are TGTGCCAGCAGCCCCCATTCACCGACAGATTGGGAACCTGAAGCTTTCTTT. Encoded protein: CASSPHSPTDWEPEAFF.

The V and J genes are TRBV6-1 and TRBJ2-7; tentatively, D is TRBD2 (6 bases). Germline assignment: CDR1 MNHNS and CDR2 SASEGT. The length of the CDR3 is 13 residues. V dropped 8 bases and J dropped 0 bases, with 11 bases sitting between them. In DNA form, the CDR3 reads TGTGCCAGCGGGGCGGGGTTCTCCTACGAGCAGTACTTC. It codes for CASGAGFSYEQYF.

DNA for the CDR3: TGTGCCAGCAGCCACCGGGGACTAGCGTCCTCCTACGAGCAGTACTTC. The encoded protein is CASSHRGLASSYEQYF. The V and J genes are TRBV7-2 and TRBJ2-7; 10 nucleotides match TRBD2. The J segment lost 0 bases and the V segment lost 5 bases, leaving 7 bases of the junction unmatched. Germline V lookup: CDR1 SGHTA, CDR2 FQGNSA. The CDR3 covers 16 residues.

The rearrangement joins TRBV5-5 to TRBJ2-2; 7 bases map to TRBD1. CDR3 length: 16 residues. Trimming removed 4 bases from V and 2 bases from J; junction bases left unmatched: 8. The germline V gene encodes CDR1 SGHKS and CDR2 YYEKEE (reference sequence). The CDR3 region is CASSRGHSGNTGELFF. CDR3 bases: TGTGCCAGCAGCAGGGGGCACAGCGGAAACACCGGGGAGCTGTTTTTT. Full variable domain (rest looked up from reference TRBV5-5 and TRBJ2-2): DAGVTQSPTHLIKTRGQQVTLRCSPISGHKSVSWYQQVLGQGPQFIFQYYEKEERGRGNFPDRFSARQFPNYSSELNVNALLLGDSALYLCASSRGHSGNTGELFFGEGSRLTVL.

The chain combines TRBV27 with TRBJ1-2; possibly TRBD1 for D (6 bases). Trimming left V 11 bases short and J 7 bases short, with 17 bases between. The length of the CDR3 is 12 residues. Germline CDR1 reads MNHEY; CDR2 reads SMNVEV (reference sequence). CDR3 region: CACRGGNGGYTF. The CDR3 bases are TGTGCCTGTAGGGGGGGGAATGGTGGCTACACCTTC.

The rearrangement uses TRBV11-1 and TRBJ2-1, with 7 bases lining up with TRBD2. V was pared by 2 bases and J by 5 bases, with 6 bases of the junction left unmatched. This CDR3 contains 15 residues. From germline, CDR1 is SGHAT and CDR2 FQDESV (reference sequence). The chain's CDR3 is CASSLRWEGNNEQFF. CDR3 bases: TGTGCCAGCAGCTTAAGGTGGGAGGGTAACAATGAGCAGTTCTTC.

The chain carries TRBV4-2 and TRBJ2-3; perhaps TRBD2 as D (6 bases). V lost 1 base and J 3 bases, leaving 20 bases between the germline ends. This CDR3 has 18 amino acids. Germline CDR1 is LGHNA and CDR2 is YNFKEQ. The CDR3 spells CASSQAGISGLRTDTQYF. CDR3 nucleotide sequence: TGTGCCAGCAGCCAAGCGGGGATATCCGGACTAAGGACAGATACGCAGTATTTT.